This TCR beta chain originates from a study of T cells in Graves' hyperthyroidism and ophthalmopathy (dated by TCRdb to about 2019). For the wider study: Peripheral blood samples were taken at the time of initial diagnosis, prior to any treatment. To identify TCR V-J signatures that set the groups apart, the researchers used a discovery cohort of 100 patients, made up of around 42 with Graves' ophthalmopathy and 55 to 65 with stable Graves' hyperthyroidism. Whether ophthalmopathy could be predicted prospectively was tested in an independent validation cohort made up of roughly 19 hyperthyroidism patients plus 17 patients who later progressed to ophthalmopathy. For training and testing, the 100 or so patients in the discovery cohort were randomly divided in a 7:3 ratio. In several Graves' hyperthyroidism patients, the study also compared T-cell repertoires from thyroid tissue with T-cell repertoires from blood. After blood sampling, hyperthyroidism patients were treated with methimazole at a starting dose of 30 mg daily, and ophthalmopathy patients were treated with high-dose intravenous methylprednisolone. The paper reports TCR Vbeta CDR3 sequencing of fewer than 150 peripheral blood samples: approximately 41 ophthalmopathy, around 80 hyperthyroidism and around 17 progressor patients.

Between the V and J ends, shortened by 4 bases and 10 bases respectively, the junction contains 13 bases. The CDR3 runs 12 amino acids, cysteine and phenylalanine included. Only the CDR3 portion is preserved as DNA: 36 bases, with reading frame beginning at the first base. This clonotype came up a few times. The antigen it recognizes is unknown. The sample holds no much larger clone one base away, and base qualities are not on file. Ophthalmopathy patients had moderately to severely active disease, Clinical Activity Score of at least 3, NOSPECS grade of at least 4, and duration under 3 months. Patients with uncontrolled infections, other autoimmune diseases, pregnancy or lactation were excluded. Diagnoses were established on the basis of clinical symptoms, serum thyroxine and TRAb, thyroid ultrasound, and orbital computed tomography. Ficoll-Paque density gradient centrifugation was used to isolate PBMCs from about 9.4 ml of fresh peripheral blood. Total RNA was extracted with Trizol reagent, and quality was checked on an Agilent 2100 Bioanalyzer.

Broad study findings and their caveats: A 13 V-J signature model separated ophthalmopathy from stable hyperthyroidism, with 87.88% sensitivity and roughly 82% specificity in cross-validation and 80%/75% in testing. During validation, the model predicted progression to ophthalmopathy a median of around 7 months ahead of onset, with more than 55% sensitivity and about 75% specificity. Sample size was not statistically predetermined, and blinding of investigators to group allocation was not performed. Blood samples also contained most of the expanded thyroid clonotypes (frequency above 0.001), which suggests that blood repertoires may reflect thyroid immune responses.

The TCR beta CDR3 regions were amplified from RNA transcripts. The TCR CDR3 was subjected to a first round of RT-PCR using the HTBI primer set and the Qiagen OneStep RT-PCR kit. Libraries were constructed in a second round of multiplex PCR, after which size selection and purification were performed. The libraries were sequenced on an Illumina HiSeq2000 using paired-end 100 bp reads. For the original study's pipeline: SOAPnuke was used to process the raw data, removing reads that contained adapters or uncalled bases, had a mean Phred below 15, or lacked an exact match to the constant primer or identifier. COPE v1.2.5 was used to merge high-quality paired reads, and clonotypes were defined as unique nucleotide sequences. MiTCR v1.1 was used to align the clonotypes against IMGT TRBV, TRBD and TRBJ reference segments. Analysis was restricted to V-J combinations with a frequency above 0.0001, which covered 99.2% of repertoires. A TCS score was defined as the ratio between F50 (clonal expansion) and ExV (chaos), using BLOSUM62-based TCRdist between CDR3 peptides within each V-J. Welch's t-statistics and random forest reduced 500 to 550 V-J features to 13, which were used in a naive Bayes classifier (R e1071). Using fastp trimming at Q25 and MiXCR clonotype assembly, TCRdb reanalyzed the public sequencing data and kept in-frame beta chains. Each CDR3 protein gets just one entry, which takes the most common genes and DNA from the rows behind it. The V and J calls come from TCRdb's annotation, not from the publication. The sample table shows about 250,000 distinct CDR3 sequences, and more than 20% are seen once. The ten most abundant clones make up around 40% of the sample.

The chain employs TRBV12-3 or TRBV12-4 and TRBJ1-1; no D segment can be confidently identified. This TCR came from a woman aged 40 to 50 with Graves' ophthalmopathy. The sequencing input was blood. CDR3 region: CASSSSKGSAFF. The base sequence is TGTGCCAGCAGTTCCTCTAAGGGATCAGCTTTCTTT.